The clone carrying this T cell receptor (beta chain) appeared a few times. The length of the CDR3 is 14 residues. The ends were cut back, 10 bases at V and 7 bases at J, with 19 bases in the middle. The entry originates in a study of T-cell reconstitution after alpha-beta-depleted transplantation in children. The TCRbeta library was prepared with unique molecular identifiers. TCRdb re-derived calls from the PCR reads in MiXCR, one entry per CDR3 protein. The sample shows about 400,000 distinct CDR3 sequences, roughly 20% of them seen only once. This chain joins TRBV12-3 or TRBV12-4 and TRBJ2-2; D possibly matches TRBD1 or TRBD2 (6 bases each). This TCR was sampled from a human donor who donated a stem cell graft to a child with acute myeloid leukemia. The sequenced sample was PBMCs from the stem cell graft donor, obtained from the stem cell graft. Written as DNA, the CDR3 is TGTGCCACCAGAGAACAGGGTAGCGGCGGGGAGCTGTTTTTT. This translates into CATREQGSGGELFF.